This TCR beta chain was captured by sequencing in a study of response to subunit inactivated influenza vaccine. Germline values: CDR1 SEHNR, CDR2 FQNEAQ (reference sequence). With 4 bases removed from V and 3 bases from J, the gap between germline ends came to 13 bases. The CDR3 is 14 residues long. TCRdb reanalysed the RT-PCR reads using MiXCR and keeps one entry per CDR3 protein. This table holds 610,000 or so distinct CDR3 sequences, 13% to 15% found once. This chain joins TRBV7-9 and TRBJ2-7, with D perhaps matching TRBD1 or TRBD2 (5 bases each). The sequences come from PBMCs from blood, collected 11 to 12 days after vaccination. The sequence was obtained from a man aged 45-65 years who received an inactivated influenza vaccine. CDR3 residues: CASSYIRGRYEQYF. Written as DNA, the CDR3 is TGTGCCAGCAGCTATATTCGGGGCCGCTACGAGCAGTACTTC. Variable domain in full (rest from reference TRBV7-9 and TRBJ2-7): DTGVSQNPRHKITKRGQNVTFRCDPISEHNRLYWYRQTLGQGPEFLTYFQNEAQLEKSRLLSDRFSAERPKGSFSTLEIQRTEQGDSAMYLCASSYIRGRYEQYFGPGTRLTVT.